This TCR beta chain came from a study of molecular identifiers for immune sequencing clone quantification. As for the study in general: Replicate RNA came from about 20,000 or 100,000 naive CD8 cells and was split five ways, and four parts were sequenced.

Listed TCR primers and previously described methods were used for bulk TCR libraries. Each CDR3 protein is one row after TCRdb ran MiXCR on the PCR reads. Of some 590,000 distinct CDR3 sequences in the sample, about 25% are singletons; the top ten hold about 0.73%. J was trimmed by 3 bases and V by 7 bases; bases with no gene match: 8. The CDR3 runs 15 residues. Per the germline V gene, CDR1 is ENHRY and CDR2 is SYGVKD. This clonotype was observed a few times. The antigen is undetermined. Study-level findings and limits: Spiked Jurkat TCR RNA from one cell was reportedly detectable among fewer than 1.3 million naive cells. Identical TCR molecules sharing a barcode could underestimate highly expanded clone sizes.

The receptor was derived from a human donor in good health. Some libraries in this study had Jurkat cell RNA spiked in. The V call is TRBV10-3, the J call TRBJ1-1; 10 positions match TRBD1. Sequencing was performed on naive CD8+ T cells from blood, with Jurkat cell RNA spiked in. As to subset: FACS-sorted CD8+CD4-CCR7+CD45RA+ naive T cells. CDR3 amino acids: CAITLGQGWDTEAFF. DNA of the CDR3: TGTGCCATCACCCTGGGACAGGGGTGGGACACTGAAGCTTTCTTT.